The rows below give T cell receptor beta chains drawn from one sample of a study of radiation and T cells in renal cell carcinoma. Sequencing used immunoSEQ multiplex PCR; TCRdb keeps in-frame clones, though not all of them. The table includes 130,000 to 150,000 clones, 70% to 90% detected once. The sample in question was blood, obtained from a patient whose treatment included radiotherapy and nephrectomy. The receptors stem from a woman aged 50 to 65 with renal cell carcinoma. Each CDR3 is given with its conserved first and last residue. A D gene is named only where the DNA matches it firmly. A clone size is listed for some rows: how often the clone was seen (once, few, many), or a class if it is expanded.

NA	TRBJ1-3	TRBV7-8	NA	TGTGCCAGCAGCTCGAGGACACCCGGAGCTGGAAACACCATATATTTT	CASSSRTPGAGNTIYF
NA	TRBJ1-1	TRBV14	NA	TGTGCCAGCAGCCGCCGGTGGAACACTGAAGCTTTCTTT	CASSRRWNTEAFF
TRBD2	TRBJ2-5	TRBV5-1	NA	TGCGCCAGCAGCTTGGAAGGCGGGGGGGCCCGGGAGACCCAGTACTTC	CASSLEGGGARETQYF
NA	TRBJ1-1	TRBV2	NA	TGTGCCAGCAGTGGTAACAGCCTAAAAGCTTTCTTT	CASSGNSLKAFF
NA	TRBJ2-5	TRBV5-1	NA	TGCGCCAGCAGCCTCACGGGACACCAAGAGACCCAGTACTTC	CASSLTGHQETQYF
TRBD2	TRBJ2-5	TRBV4-3	NA	TGCGCCAGCAGCCAAGGACTAGCGGGGGTGGAGACCCAGTACTTC	CASSQGLAGVETQYF
NA	TRBJ1-2	TRBV10-2	NA	TGCGCCAGCAGTGAGTCTGGGGGTCACTATGGCTACACCTTC	CASSESGGHYGYTF
NA	TRBJ1-3	TRBV7-9	NA	TGTGCCAGCAGCTCATTCTTCCAGGGAGGGCCACTTGCTGGAAACACCATATATTTT	CASSSFFQGGPLAGNTIYF
NA	TRBJ1-1	TRBV14	NA	TGTGCCAGCAGCCAAGTGTTCTTTAGGTACACTGAAGCTTTCTTT	CASSQVFFRYTEAFF
TRBD2	TRBJ2-3	TRBV6-5	NA	TGTGCCAGCAGCCTAGCGGGGGCCTTCACAGATACGCAGTATTTT	CASSLAGAFTDTQYF
NA	TRBJ1-1	TRBV19	NA	TGTGCCAGTAGTATGGACAGCTCCATGAACACTGAAGCTTTCTTT	CASSMDSSMNTEAFF
TRBD1	TRBJ2-7	TRBV9	NA	TGTGCCAGCAGCCCCCGGACAGGCCCGGACGAGCAGTACTTC	CASSPRTGPDEQYF
NA	TRBJ1-2	TRBV4-2	NA	TGTGCCAGCAGCCAAGAAAGGCAGCTTAATGAAGGCTACACCTTC	CASSQERQLNEGYTF
NA	TRBJ2-6	TRBV15	NA	TGTGCCACCAGCGGGGGGGACTGGACAGGGATGAGCTCTGGGGCCAACGTCCTGACTTTC	CATSGGDWTGMSSGANVLTF
NA	TRBJ2-1	TRBV4-1	NA	TGCGCCAGCAGCCAAGAGGTGGTGTACAATGAGCAGTTCTTC	CASSQEVVYNEQFF
NA	TRBJ1-4	TRBV28	NA	TGTGCCAGCACCCCAGGATCCAATTATGAAAAACTGTTTTTT	CASTPGSNYEKLFF
NA	TRBJ2-1	TRBV20-1	NA	TGCAGTGCTTTCGAACGGGTGGAGCAGTTCTTC	CSAFERVEQFF
NA	TRBJ1-1	TRBV5-6	NA	TGTGCCAGCAGCGAACAGGGATGGGATGAAGCTTTCTTT	CASSEQGWDEAFF
NA	TRBJ2-7	TRBV2	few	TGTGCCAGCAGGGCCAGGGTTCTATCCGAGCAGTACTTC	CASRARVLSEQYF
NA	TRBJ1-3	TRBV7-9	NA	TGTGCCAGCAGCCCATCCGGGTCTGGAAACACCATATATTTT	CASSPSGSGNTIYF
TRBD2	TRBJ2-3	TRBV7-2	NA	TGTGCCAGCAGCTTAGAACTAGCGGGGGGCCTAAGCACAGATACGCAGTATTTT	CASSLELAGGLSTDTQYF
NA	TRBJ2-3	TRBV11-2	NA	TGTGCCAGCAGCTTTTCCTTAGGCACAGATACGCAGTATTTT	CASSFSLGTDTQYF
NA	TRBJ1-1	TRBV9	NA	TGTGCCAGCAGCCCGAGACTGGACACTGAAGCTTTCTTT	CASSPRLDTEAFF
TRBD1	TRBJ2-7	TRBV7-2	NA	TGTGCCAGCAGCTTACAGGGCGGGACAGGCAACTACGAGCAGTACTTC	CASSLQGGTGNYEQYF
TRBD1	TRBJ2-6	TRBV4-3	NA	TGCGCCAGCAGCCAATACGAGACAGGGCTGGGGGCCAACGTCCTGACTTTC	CASSQYETGLGANVLTF
NA	TRBJ2-7	TRBV19	NA	TGTGCCAGTAGTACTTCTCGAGACAACGAGCAGTACTTC	CASSTSRDNEQYF
NA	TRBJ1-1	TRBV28	NA	TGTGCCAGCCCCTCTTCGAGGGTTATGGACACTGAAGCTTTCTTT	CASPSSRVMDTEAFF
NA	TRBJ2-3	TRBV7-2	NA	TGTGCCGGGCGGAGGAAGACAACTAGCACAGATACGCAGTATTTT	CAGRRKTTSTDTQYF
TRBD1	TRBJ1-1	TRBV4-1	once	TGCGCCAGCAGCCAAGTTAACAGGGGGCCGAACACTGAAGCTTTCTTT	CASSQVNRGPNTEAFF
NA	TRBJ2-2	TRBV9	NA	TGTGCCAGCAGCGTAGCGGGGGGCTTAGGCACCGGGGAGCTGTTTTTT	CASSVAGGLGTGELFF
TRBD1	TRBJ1-1	TRBV5-4	few	TGTGCCAGCAGAGCGACAGGGGAGACCACTGAAGCTTTCTTT	CASRATGETTEAFF
NA	TRBJ1-1	TRBV6-1	NA	TGTGCCAGCAGCCGCGAAGAAGGGGCAACTGAAGCTTTCTTT	CASSREEGATEAFF
NA	TRBJ1-1	TRBV18	NA	TGTGCCAGCTCACCATATGCAGGGGAGAACACTGAAGCTTTCTTT	CASSPYAGENTEAFF
NA	TRBJ2-4	TRBV20-1	NA	TGCAGTGCTGATCGGAGAAACATTCAGTACTTC	CSADRRNIQYF
NA	TRBJ1-2	TRBV5-1	NA	TGCGCCAGCAGCATGGGGGCAGACTATGGCTACACCTTC	CASSMGADYGYTF
TRBD2	TRBJ2-7	TRBV2	NA	TGTGCCAGCAGGGGACTAGCGGGGGGAAACGAGCAGTACTTC	CASRGLAGGNEQYF
NA	TRBJ1-2	TRBV6-4	NA	TGTGCCAGCGAACTAAAGGGTCCGATTTATGGCTACACCTTC	CASELKGPIYGYTF
NA	TRBJ2-7	TRBV13	NA	TGTGCCAGCAGCTTAGGGTACGAGCAGTACTTC	CASSLGYEQYF
TRBD1	TRBJ1-2	TRBV2	NA	TGTGCCAGCGCCCAACAGGGGACGTGGGATGGCTACACCTTC	CASAQQGTWDGYTF
TRBD1	TRBJ2-7	TRBV15	NA	TGTGCCACCAGCACCGGAAGGGGGCCTCCTCCCTACGAGCAGTACTTC	CATSTGRGPPPYEQYF
NA	TRBJ2-1	TRBV19	NA	TGTGCCAGTACCCCTTTGGGGTACTCCTACAATGAGCAGTTCTTC	CASTPLGYSYNEQFF